This T cell receptor beta chain was sequenced in a study of blood T cells in healthy people across ages. Study-wide results and caveats: Expanded clonotype shifts may have been confounded, as the donors had an unknown CMV status. Significant beta diversity loss was already apparent by age roughly 43, declining roughly linearly.

The donors, all healthy, were Caucasians living in Russia, aged roughly 6 to 100. This clonotype was detected once. Its antigen is not known. A read error may account for a junction end that differs from germline. The germline CDR1 and CDR2 sequences are MNHEY and SVGAGI. This CDR3 region has 16 residues. A second PCR, run for 7 to 11 cycles, used a sample-barcoded 5' primer plus a J-beta primer mix. Each cDNA molecule received a tag from a template-switch adaptor that had 12 random nucleotides. Via MiXCR, TCRdb re-called the 5' RACE reads, giving one row per CDR3 protein. The sample shows around 1,700,000 distinct CDR3 sequences, 28% of them seen only once.

V gene TRBV6-5 combines with J gene TRBJ2-1; 9 bases line up with TRBD2. The material sequenced was blood. The TCR sequence derives from a woman in her 30s in good health. This CDR3 reads CAGSSSTSGDYNEQFF. The CDR3 coding sequence is TGTGCCGGCAGTTCCTCGACTAGCGGAGACTACAATGAGCAGTTCTTC.